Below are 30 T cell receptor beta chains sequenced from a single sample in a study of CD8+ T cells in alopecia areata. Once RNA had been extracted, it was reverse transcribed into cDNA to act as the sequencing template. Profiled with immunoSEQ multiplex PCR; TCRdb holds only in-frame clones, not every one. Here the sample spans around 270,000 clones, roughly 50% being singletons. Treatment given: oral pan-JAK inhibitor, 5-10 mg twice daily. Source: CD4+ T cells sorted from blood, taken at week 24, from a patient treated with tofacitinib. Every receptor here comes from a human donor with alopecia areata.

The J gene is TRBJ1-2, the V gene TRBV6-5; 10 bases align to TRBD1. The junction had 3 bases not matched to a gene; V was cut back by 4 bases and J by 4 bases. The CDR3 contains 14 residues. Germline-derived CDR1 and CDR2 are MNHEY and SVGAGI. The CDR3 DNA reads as TGTGCCAGCAGTTCCCGGACAGGGGGCTATGGCTACACCTTC. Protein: CASSSRTGGYGYTF.

For the CDR3, the DNA is TGTGCCAGCAGCCAATCCGGGCCTGGACAGCGTTATTCACCCCTCCACTTT. This translates into CASSQSGPGQRYSPLHF. The chain recombines TRBV14 with TRBJ1-6; D is possibly TRBD1 (6 bases). The CDR3 is 17 residues long. Germline V gene data show CDR1 as SGHDN and CDR2 as FVKESK. V lost 2 bases to trimming and J lost 8 bases, with 19 bases between them.

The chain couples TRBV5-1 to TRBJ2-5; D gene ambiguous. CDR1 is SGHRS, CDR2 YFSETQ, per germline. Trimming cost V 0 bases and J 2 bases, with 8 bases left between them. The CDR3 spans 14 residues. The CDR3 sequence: CASSLEGSQETQYF. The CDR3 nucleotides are TGCGCCAGCAGCTTGGAAGGCTCACAAGAGACCCAGTACTTC.

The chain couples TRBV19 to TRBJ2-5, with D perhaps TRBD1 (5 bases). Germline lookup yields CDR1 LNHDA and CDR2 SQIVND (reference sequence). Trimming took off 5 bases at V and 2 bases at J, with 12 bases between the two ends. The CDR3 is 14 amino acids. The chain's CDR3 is CASSVGRGQETQYF. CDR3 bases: TGTGCCAGTAGTGTGGGAAGGGGTCAAGAGACCCAGTACTTC.

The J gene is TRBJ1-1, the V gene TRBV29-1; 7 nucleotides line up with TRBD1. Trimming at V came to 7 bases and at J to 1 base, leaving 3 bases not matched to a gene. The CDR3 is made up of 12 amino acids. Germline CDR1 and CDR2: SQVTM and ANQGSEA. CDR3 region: CSGGQTNTEAFF. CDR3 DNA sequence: TGCAGCGGGGGACAGACGAACACTGAAGCTTTCTTT.

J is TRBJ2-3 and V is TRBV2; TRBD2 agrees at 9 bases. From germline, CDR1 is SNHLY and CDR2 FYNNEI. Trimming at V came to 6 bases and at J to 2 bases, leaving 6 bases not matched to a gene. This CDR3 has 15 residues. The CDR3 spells CASRPLAGTTDTQYF. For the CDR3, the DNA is TGTGCCAGCAGACCGCTAGCGGGGACCACAGATACGCAGTATTTT.

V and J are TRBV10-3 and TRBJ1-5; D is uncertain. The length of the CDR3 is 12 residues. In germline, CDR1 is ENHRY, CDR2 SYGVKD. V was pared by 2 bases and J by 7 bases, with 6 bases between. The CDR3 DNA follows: TGTGCCATCAGTGAGACCGTACAGCCCCAGCATTTT. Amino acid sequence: CAISETVQPQHF.

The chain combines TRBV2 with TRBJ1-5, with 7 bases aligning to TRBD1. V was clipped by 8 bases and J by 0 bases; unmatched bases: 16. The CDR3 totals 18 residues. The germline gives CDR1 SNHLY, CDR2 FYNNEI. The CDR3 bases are TGTGCCAGCGTGAGGATGAACAGGGGAGTACATAGCAATCAGCCCCAGCATTTT. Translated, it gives CASVRMNRGVHSNQPQHF.

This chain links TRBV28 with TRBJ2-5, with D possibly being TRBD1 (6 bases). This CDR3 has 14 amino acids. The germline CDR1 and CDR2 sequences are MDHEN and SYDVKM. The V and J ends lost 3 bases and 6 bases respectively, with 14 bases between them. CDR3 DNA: TGTGCCAGCAGTTTTACAGGGAGACGGAAGACCCAGTACTTC. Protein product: CASSFTGRRKTQYF.

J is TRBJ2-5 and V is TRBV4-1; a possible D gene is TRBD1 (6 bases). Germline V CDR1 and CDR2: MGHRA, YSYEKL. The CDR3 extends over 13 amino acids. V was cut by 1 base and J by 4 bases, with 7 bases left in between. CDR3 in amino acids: CASSQAGAETQYF. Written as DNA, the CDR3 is TGCGCCAGCAGCCAAGCAGGGGCAGAGACCCAGTACTTC.

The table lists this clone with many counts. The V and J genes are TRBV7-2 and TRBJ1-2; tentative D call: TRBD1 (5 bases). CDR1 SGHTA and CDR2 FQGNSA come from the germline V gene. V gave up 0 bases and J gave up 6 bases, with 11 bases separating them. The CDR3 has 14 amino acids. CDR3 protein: CASSLASREDGYTF. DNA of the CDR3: TGTGCCAGCAGCTTAGCGTCCAGGGAGGATGGCTACACCTTC.

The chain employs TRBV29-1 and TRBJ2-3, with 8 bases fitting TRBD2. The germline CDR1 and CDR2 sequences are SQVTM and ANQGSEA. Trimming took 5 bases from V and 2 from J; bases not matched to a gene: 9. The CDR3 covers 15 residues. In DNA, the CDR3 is TGCAGCGTTTCGGGGATAGCGGGGCCCACAGATACGCAGTATTTT. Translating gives CSVSGIAGPTDTQYF.

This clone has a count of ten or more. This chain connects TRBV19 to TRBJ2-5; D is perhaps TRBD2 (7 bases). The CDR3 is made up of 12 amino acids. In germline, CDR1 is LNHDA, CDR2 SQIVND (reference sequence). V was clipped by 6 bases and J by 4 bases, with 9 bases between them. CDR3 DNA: TGTGCCAGTAGCGGGGGGCGAGAGACCCAGTACTTC. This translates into CASSGGRETQYF.

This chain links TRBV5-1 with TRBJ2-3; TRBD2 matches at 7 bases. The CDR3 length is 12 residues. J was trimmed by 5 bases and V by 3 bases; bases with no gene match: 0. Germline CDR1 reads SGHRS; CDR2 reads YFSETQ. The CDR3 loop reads CASSSGGDTQYF. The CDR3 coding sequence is TGCGCCAGCAGCTCGGGGGGAGATACGCAGTATTTT.

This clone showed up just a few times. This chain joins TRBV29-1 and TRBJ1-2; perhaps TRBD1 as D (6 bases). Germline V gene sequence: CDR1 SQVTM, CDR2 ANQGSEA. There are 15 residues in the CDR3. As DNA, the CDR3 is TGCAGGACACCGGGACAACTAGGGAAAAACTATGGCTACACCTTC. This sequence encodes CRTPGQLGKNYGYTF.

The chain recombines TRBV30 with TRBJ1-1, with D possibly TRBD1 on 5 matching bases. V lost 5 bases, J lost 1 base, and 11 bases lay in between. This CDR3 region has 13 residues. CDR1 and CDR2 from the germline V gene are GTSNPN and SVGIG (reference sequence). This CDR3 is CAWDSRSNTEAFF. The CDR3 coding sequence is TGTGCCTGGGACAGCCGTTCGAACACTGAAGCTTTCTTT.

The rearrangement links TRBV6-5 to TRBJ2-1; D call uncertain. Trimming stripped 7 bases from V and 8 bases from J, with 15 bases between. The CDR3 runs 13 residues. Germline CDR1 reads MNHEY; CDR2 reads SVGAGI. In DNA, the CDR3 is TGTGCCAGCAAGGGTCTAGGGTTCTATGAGCAGTTCTTC. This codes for CASKGLGFYEQFF.

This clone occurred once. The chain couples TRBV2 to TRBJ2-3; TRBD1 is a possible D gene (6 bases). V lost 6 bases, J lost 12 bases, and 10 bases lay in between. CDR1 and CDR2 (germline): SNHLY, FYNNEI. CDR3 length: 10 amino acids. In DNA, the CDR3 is TGTGCCAGCAGGAGACAGGTCCAGTATTTT. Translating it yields CASRRQVQYF.

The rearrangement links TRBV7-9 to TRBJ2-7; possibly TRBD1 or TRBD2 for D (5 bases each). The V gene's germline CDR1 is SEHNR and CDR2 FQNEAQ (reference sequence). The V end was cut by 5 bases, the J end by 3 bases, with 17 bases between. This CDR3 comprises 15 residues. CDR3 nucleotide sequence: TGTGCCAGCAGCCCGTATGGGGGTTCAGGCTACGAGCAGTACTTC. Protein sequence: CASSPYGGSGYEQYF. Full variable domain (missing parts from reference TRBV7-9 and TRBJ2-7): DTGVSQNPRHKITKRGQNVTFRCDPISEHNRLYWYRQTLGQGPEFLTYFQNEAQLEKSRLLSDRFSAERPKGSFSTLEIQRTEQGDSAMYLCASSPYGGSGYEQYFGPGTRLTVT.

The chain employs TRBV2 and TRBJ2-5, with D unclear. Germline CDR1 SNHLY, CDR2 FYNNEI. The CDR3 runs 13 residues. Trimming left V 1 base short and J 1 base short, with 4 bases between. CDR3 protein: CASSEGLQETQYF. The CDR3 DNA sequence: TGTGCCAGCAGTGAAGGCCTCCAAGAGACCCAGTACTTC.

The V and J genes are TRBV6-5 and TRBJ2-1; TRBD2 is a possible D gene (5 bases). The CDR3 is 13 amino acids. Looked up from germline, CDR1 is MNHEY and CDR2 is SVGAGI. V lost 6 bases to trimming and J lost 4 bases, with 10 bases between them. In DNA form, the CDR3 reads TGTGCCAGCAGGGTCCGGAGGTACAATGAGCAGTTCTTC. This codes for CASRVRRYNEQFF.

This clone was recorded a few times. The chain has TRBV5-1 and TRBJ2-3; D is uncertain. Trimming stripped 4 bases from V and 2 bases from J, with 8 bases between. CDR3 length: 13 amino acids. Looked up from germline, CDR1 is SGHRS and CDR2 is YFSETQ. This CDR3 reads CASSPDNTDTQYF. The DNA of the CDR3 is TGCGCCAGCAGCCCCGATAACACAGATACGCAGTATTTT.

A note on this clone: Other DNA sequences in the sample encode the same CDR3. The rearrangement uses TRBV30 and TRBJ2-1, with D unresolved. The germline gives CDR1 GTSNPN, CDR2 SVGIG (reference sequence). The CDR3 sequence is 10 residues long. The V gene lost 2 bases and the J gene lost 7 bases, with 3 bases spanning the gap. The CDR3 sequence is CAWSRNEQFF. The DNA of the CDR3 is TGTGCCTGGAGTAGGAATGAGCAGTTCTTC.

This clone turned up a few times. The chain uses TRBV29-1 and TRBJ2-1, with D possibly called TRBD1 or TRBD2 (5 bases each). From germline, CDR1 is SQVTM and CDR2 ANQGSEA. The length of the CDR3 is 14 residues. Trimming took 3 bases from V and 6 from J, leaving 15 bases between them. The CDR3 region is CSVELGRNPNEQFF. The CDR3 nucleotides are TGCAGCGTTGAGTTGGGACGCAACCCCAATGAGCAGTTCTTC.

CDR3 in amino acids: CAWSGYQNEQFF. Written as DNA, the CDR3 is TGTGCCTGGAGTGGCTATCAGAATGAGCAGTTCTTC. J is TRBJ2-1 and V is TRBV30; D gene ambiguous. CDR3 size: 12 residues. Trimming took 1 base from V and 7 from J, leaving 8 bases between them. Per germline, CDR1 GTSNPN and CDR2 SVGIG (reference sequence).

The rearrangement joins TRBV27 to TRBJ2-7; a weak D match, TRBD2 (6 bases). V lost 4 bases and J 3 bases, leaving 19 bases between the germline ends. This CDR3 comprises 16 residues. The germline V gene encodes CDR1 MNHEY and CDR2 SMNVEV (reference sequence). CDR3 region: CASSSGRSPGLYEQYF. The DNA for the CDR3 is TGTGCCAGCAGTTCCGGCAGGAGCCCGGGACTCTACGAGCAGTACTTC.

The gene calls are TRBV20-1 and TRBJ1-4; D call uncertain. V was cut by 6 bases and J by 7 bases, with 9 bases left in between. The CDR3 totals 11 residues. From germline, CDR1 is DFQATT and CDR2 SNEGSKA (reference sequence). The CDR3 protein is CSADRGEKLFF. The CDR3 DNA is TGCAGTGCAGATCGGGGTGAAAAACTGTTTTTT.

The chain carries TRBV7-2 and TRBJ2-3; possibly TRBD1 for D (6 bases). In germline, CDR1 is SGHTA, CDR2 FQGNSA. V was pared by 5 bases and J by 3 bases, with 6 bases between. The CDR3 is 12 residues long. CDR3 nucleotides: TGTGCCAGCAGCACAGGGACAGATACGCAGTATTTT. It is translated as CASSTGTDTQYF.

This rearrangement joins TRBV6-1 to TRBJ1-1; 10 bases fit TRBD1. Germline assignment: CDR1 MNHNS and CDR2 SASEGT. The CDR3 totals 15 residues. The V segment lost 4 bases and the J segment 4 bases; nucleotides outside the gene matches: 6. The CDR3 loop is CASSGQGARLTEAFF. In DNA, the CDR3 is TGTGCCAGCAGTGGACAGGGGGCGCGGCTCACTGAAGCTTTCTTT.

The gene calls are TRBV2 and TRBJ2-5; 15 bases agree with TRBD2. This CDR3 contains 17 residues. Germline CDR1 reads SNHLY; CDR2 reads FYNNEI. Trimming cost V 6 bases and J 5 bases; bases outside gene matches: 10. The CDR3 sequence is CASRSRTSGGAQETQYF. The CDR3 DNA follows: TGTGCCAGCAGGTCCCGGACTAGCGGGGGGGCCCAGGAGACCCAGTACTTC.